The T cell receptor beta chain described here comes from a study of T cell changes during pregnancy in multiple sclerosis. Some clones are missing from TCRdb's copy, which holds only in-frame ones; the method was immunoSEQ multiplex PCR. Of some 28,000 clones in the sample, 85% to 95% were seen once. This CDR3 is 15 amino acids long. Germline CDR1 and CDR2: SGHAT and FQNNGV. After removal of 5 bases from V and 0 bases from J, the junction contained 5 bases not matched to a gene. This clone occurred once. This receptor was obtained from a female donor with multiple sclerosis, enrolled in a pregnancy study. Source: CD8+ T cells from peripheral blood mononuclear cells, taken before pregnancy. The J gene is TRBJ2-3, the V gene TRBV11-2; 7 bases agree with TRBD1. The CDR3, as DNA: TGTGCCAGCAGCCCCGGGACAGTAAGCACAGATACGCAGTATTTT. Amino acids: CASSPGTVSTDTQYF.